The source of this TCR beta chain is a study of PD-1 blockade in classical Hodgkin lymphoma. Study-level points and caveats: Reports indicated that newly diagnosed patients had lower baseline TCR diversity than healthy donors did. Complete responders possessed baseline diversity comparable to newly diagnosed patients.

Brentuximab vedotin exposure varied, and every patient relapsed after autologous stem cell transplantation. Complete response, partial response or progressive disease were the best responses. This clone was seen a single time. As yet, its antigen is unknown. Sequencing used immunoSEQ multiplex PCR; TCRdb keeps in-frame clones, though not all of them. The sample lists 50,000 to 75,000 clones, approximately 90% occurring once. CDR3 size: 15 residues. V dropped 4 bases and J dropped 4 bases, with 17 bases sitting between them. The germline gives CDR1 SGHDT, CDR2 YYEEEE. The input for sequencing was peripheral blood mononuclear cells (PBMCs), taken before the second cycle of nivolumab. The gene calls are TRBV5-6 and TRBJ2-5; a possible D gene is TRBD2 (5 bases). The sequence was obtained from a human donor with classical Hodgkin lymphoma. This CDR3 reads CASSGLDRAGETQYF. The DNA of the CDR3 is TGTGCCAGCAGCGGTTTGGACCGGGCGGGAGAGACCCAGTACTTC.